This entry lists 32 T cell receptor beta chains sequenced from one sample in a study of response to subunit inactivated influenza vaccine. TCRdb re-derived calls from the RT-PCR reads in MiXCR, one entry per CDR3 protein. Of 650,000 to 700,000 distinct CDR3 sequences in the sample, 15% to 19% are singletons; the top ten hold roughly 10%. This material consisted of PBMCs from blood, taken 11 to 12 days after vaccination. The source is a man aged 45-65 years who received an inactivated influenza vaccine.

The chain recombines TRBV28 with TRBJ2-5; 7 bases map to TRBD2. CDR3 length equals 15 residues. CDR1 is MDHEN and CDR2 is SYDVKM in the germline V gene. With 4 bases clipped from V and 4 bases from J, the junction kept 9 bases outside the gene matches. CDR3 residues: CASSSRKRGIETQYF. CDR3 DNA sequence: TGTGCCAGCAGTTCGAGGAAGCGGGGAATAGAGACCCAGTACTTC.

The V call is TRBV20-1, the J call TRBJ2-1; D ambiguous. This CDR3 has 15 residues. With 5 bases removed from V and 0 bases from J, the gap between germline ends came to 14 bases. Germline V CDR1 and CDR2: DFQATT, SNEGSKA (reference sequence). In DNA form, the CDR3 reads TGCAGTGCTGTTAAACCCGAGTACTCCTACAATGAGCAGTTCTTC. Translation: CSAVKPEYSYNEQFF.

The V gene is TRBV14, the J gene TRBJ2-1, with TRBD1 identical over 7 bases. V lost 3 bases to trimming and J lost 6 bases; unmatched junction nucleotides: 11. This CDR3 has 16 amino acids. Germline V gene lookup returns CDR1 SGHDN and CDR2 FVKESK. Written as DNA, the CDR3 is TGTGCCAGCAGCCACTTACCGACAGGGTTGGGCAATGAGCAGTTCTTC. Encoded protein: CASSHLPTGLGNEQFF.

This clonotype was seen a handful of times. V usage is TRBV27 and J usage is TRBJ1-5; the D gene is possibly TRBD1 (6 bases). The CDR3 is 17 residues long. The V gene's germline CDR1 is MNHEY and CDR2 SMNVEV (reference sequence). V gave up 0 bases and J gave up 2 bases, with 14 bases separating them. The DNA of the CDR3 is TGTGCCAGCAGTTTATCTCAGGGGCGCCCCGGCAATCAGCCCCAGCATTTT. Amino acid sequence: CASSLSQGRPGNQPQHF.

This clonotype occurred a few times. This chain joins TRBV5-6 and TRBJ2-3, with D unresolved. The V gene lost 6 bases and the J gene lost 2 bases, with 22 bases spanning the gap. The CDR3 spans 17 residues. Germline assignment: CDR1 SGHDT and CDR2 YYEEEE. Here the CDR3 reads CASISGRVLSLTDTQYF. The DNA of the CDR3 is TGTGCCAGCATCTCAGGTCGGGTCCTGAGTCTCACAGATACGCAGTATTTT.

This clonotype occurred many times. V and J are TRBV20-1 and TRBJ2-5; D gene unclear. From germline, CDR1 is DFQATT and CDR2 SNEGSKA (reference sequence). The CDR3 runs 11 residues. V lost 3 bases and J 2 bases, leaving 4 bases between the germline ends. The CDR3 protein is CSASGQETQYF. CDR3 DNA sequence: TGCAGTGCTAGCGGGCAAGAGACCCAGTACTTC.

The chain couples TRBV20-1 to TRBJ2-5; D unclear. The CDR3 is made up of 12 amino acids. From germline, CDR1 is DFQATT and CDR2 SNEGSKA (reference sequence). V was cut by 1 base and J by 2 bases, with 5 bases left in between. The CDR3 protein is CSARVPQETQYF. CDR3 sequence (DNA): TGCAGTGCTAGAGTCCCTCAAGAGACCCAGTACTTC.

This clonotype was detected only a few times. The chain joins TRBV4-3 to TRBJ2-1; TRBD2 matches 8 bases. The CDR3 length is 18 residues. Trimming took 0 bases from V and 9 from J; bases not matched to a gene: 16. Looked up from germline, CDR1 is LGHNA and CDR2 is YSLEER. CDR3 region: CASSQDVQREKYTGEQFF. In DNA form, the CDR3 reads TGCGCCAGCAGCCAAGACGTCCAGCGGGAGAAGTACACGGGTGAGCAGTTCTTC.

This clonotype occurred a few times. This rearrangement joins TRBV7-6 to TRBJ2-1; D may be TRBD2 (5 bases). The ends were cut back, 5 bases at V and 0 bases at J, with 20 bases in the middle. CDR3 length equals 18 residues. Germline CDR1 and CDR2: SGHVS and FNYEAQ. CDR3 bases: TGTGCCAGCAGCGGGCGGGTCTCCGGGCCCAGCTCCTACAATGAGCAGTTCTTC. It yields the protein CASSGRVSGPSSYNEQFF.

Worth noting for this clonotype: Germline and junction disagree at one end, which may indicate a read error. This chain links TRBV10-3 with TRBJ2-4; D unclear. CDR1 and CDR2 from the germline V gene are ENHRY and SYGVKD. This CDR3 region has 13 residues. The CDR3 is CAISESLTHRGHF. The CDR3 bases are TGTGCCATCAGTGAGTCCTTGACCCACCGAGGACACTTC.

A few counts support this clonotype. This rearrangement joins TRBV20-1 to TRBJ1-2; 8 nucleotides match TRBD1. This CDR3 is built from 13 residues. The germline V gene encodes CDR1 DFQATT and CDR2 SNEGSKA (reference sequence). V trimming: 4 bases; J trimming: 7 bases; junction bases outside the gene matches: 8. CDR3 sequence: CSAKTGEAAGYTF. The CDR3 bases are TGCAGTGCTAAGACAGGGGAGGCGGCTGGCTACACCTTC.

This clonotype has just one count. This chain connects TRBV20-1 to TRBJ2-1; 9 bases are shared with TRBD2. V shed 8 bases, J shed 4 bases, and the junction held 12 bases outside the gene matches. Germline lookup yields CDR1 DFQATT and CDR2 SNEGSKA (reference sequence). The CDR3 has 15 residues. The CDR3 nucleotides are TGCAGTACCTTCCCCAGCGGGAGGATTTACAATGAGCAGTTCTTC. This translates into CSTFPSGRIYNEQFF.

This clonotype was counted between two and nine times. CDR3 amino acids: CASMNGGKETQYF. The CDR3 nucleotides read TGTGCCAGCATGAACGGGGGAAAAGAGACCCAGTACTTC. V gene TRBV2 combines with J gene TRBJ2-5; the D gene is possibly TRBD2 (6 bases). V lost 7 bases to trimming and J lost 3 bases, with 12 bases between them. CDR3 length: 13 amino acids. The germline V gene encodes CDR1 SNHLY and CDR2 FYNNEI.

This clonotype occurred a few times. The chain employs TRBV7-2 and TRBJ2-7; 10 bases are a match to TRBD1. The germline V gene has CDR1 SGHTA and CDR2 FQGNSA. The junction had 4 bases not matched to a gene; V was cut back by 2 bases and J by 3 bases. This CDR3 is built from 15 residues. This CDR3 is CASSLTRDRGYEQYF. CDR3 coding DNA: TGTGCCAGCAGCTTAACCCGGGACAGGGGCTACGAGCAGTACTTC.

The chain uses TRBV7-9 and TRBJ2-5; D possibly corresponds to TRBD1 (6 bases). The V gene lost 1 base and the J gene lost 0 bases, with 9 bases spanning the gap. This CDR3 region has 15 residues. Germline V gene data show CDR1 as SEHNR and CDR2 as FQNEAQ (reference sequence). DNA of the CDR3: TGTGCCAGCAGCTTAGGGGGGCCGAACCAAGAGACCCAGTACTTC. It codes for CASSLGGPNQETQYF.

The chain is built from TRBV9 and TRBJ2-5; TRBD1 matches at 7 bases. Trimming cost V 3 bases and J 5 bases; bases outside gene matches: 7. The germline V gene has CDR1 SGDLS and CDR2 YYNGEE. The CDR3 has 14 residues. CDR3 region: CASSGTTGTETQYF. The CDR3 DNA reads TGTGCCAGCAGCGGGACGACAGGGACGGAGACCCAGTACTTC.

This sequence joins TRBV14 and TRBJ2-2, with 7 bases matching TRBD1. This CDR3 contains 14 residues. V shed 6 bases, J shed 6 bases, and the junction held 7 bases outside the gene matches. Germline-derived CDR1 and CDR2 are SGHDN and FVKESK. The CDR3 region is CASSRRTGSGELFF. DNA of the CDR3: TGTGCCAGCAGTCGAAGGACAGGCTCCGGGGAGCTGTTTTTT.

The sample holds many counts of this clonotype. The gene calls are TRBV7-8 and TRBJ1-2; D may be TRBD1 (6 bases). The CDR3 has 12 amino acids. V gave up 4 bases and J gave up 7 bases, with 10 bases separating them. CDR1 is SGHVS, CDR2 FQNEAQ, per germline. The CDR3 region is CASSYQGSGYTF. The CDR3 DNA follows: TGTGCCAGCAGCTACCAGGGGTCTGGCTACACCTTC.

V is TRBV7-2 and J is TRBJ2-7; D ambiguous. CDR1 is SGHTA and CDR2 is FQGNSA in the germline V gene. CDR3 size: 14 residues. Trimming cost V 5 bases and J 1 base, with 12 bases left between them. In nucleotides, the CDR3 is TGTGCCAGCAGCCTCGACTTGGAATCCTACGAGCAGTACTTC. It specifies CASSLDLESYEQYF. The entire variable domain, with the rest obtained from reference TRBV7-2 and TRBJ2-7, is as follows: GAGVSQSPSNKVTEKGKDVELRCDPISGHTALYWYRQSLGQGLEFLIYFQGNSAPDKSGLPSDRFSAERTGGSVSTLTIQRTQQEDSAVYLCASSLDLESYEQYFGPGTRLTVT.

The chain is built from TRBV20-1 and TRBJ2-1, with D hard to call. Per germline, CDR1 DFQATT and CDR2 SNEGSKA (reference sequence). V was pared by 0 bases and J by 0 bases, with 12 bases between. The CDR3 totals 16 residues. The CDR3 reads CSARDLAESSYNEQFF. Written as DNA, the CDR3 is TGCAGTGCTAGAGATTTGGCAGAGAGCTCCTACAATGAGCAGTTCTTC.

This clonotype has ten or more counts. The chain employs TRBV4-3 and TRBJ1-4; D possibly corresponds to TRBD1 (6 bases). The CDR3 is made up of 15 amino acids. CDR1 LGHNA and CDR2 YSLEER come from the germline V gene. Trimming pared 4 bases from V and 7 bases from J, leaving 16 bases between. The CDR3 protein is CASSPQVGASEKLFF. Here the CDR3 DNA reads TGCGCCAGCAGCCCTCAGGTGGGGGCTAGTGAAAAACTGTTTTTT.

In this sample, this clonotype turned up many times. J is TRBJ2-7 and V is TRBV11-2, with D maybe TRBD1 (6 bases). Germline loops: CDR1 SGHAT, CDR2 FQNNGV. This CDR3 spans 15 amino acids. The germline V and J ends were trimmed by 5 bases and 0 bases, with 14 bases remaining between them. CDR3 bases: TGTGCCAGCAGCCCCCGGAGGACAGCCTCCTACGAGCAGTACTTC. Residues: CASSPRRTASYEQYF. Looking up the rest from reference TRBV11-2 and TRBJ2-7 gives the full variable domain: EAGVAQSPRYKIIEKRQSVAFWCNPISGHATLYWYQQILGQGPKLLIQFQNNGVVDDSQLPKDRFSAERLKGVDSTLKIQPAKLEDSAVYLCASSPRRTASYEQYFGPGTRLTVT.

Many counts were recorded for this clonotype. The rearrangement uses TRBV5-1 and TRBJ1-2; the D is unclear. Germline lookup yields CDR1 SGHRS and CDR2 YFSETQ. Between the trimmed V and J ends, which lost 5 bases and 2 bases, there was a span of 7 bases. The CDR3 is 12 amino acids. The DNA of the CDR3 is TGCGCCAGCAGTCTCCGCAACTATGGCTACACCTTC. This translates into CASSLRNYGYTF.

The V gene is TRBV28, the J gene TRBJ1-3, with a possible D match to TRBD1 (5 bases). Per the germline V gene, CDR1 is MDHEN and CDR2 is SYDVKM. With 4 bases removed from V and 0 bases from J, the gap between germline ends came to 7 bases. CDR3 size: 14 residues. The chain's CDR3 is CASSSGGSGNTIYF. Written as DNA, the CDR3 is TGTGCCAGCAGTTCCGGGGGCTCTGGAAACACCATATATTTT. The variable domain in full, completed from reference TRBV28 and TRBJ1-3, reads DVKVTQSSRYLVKRTGEKVFLECVQDMDHENMFWYRQDPGLGLRLIYFSYDVKMKEKGDIPEGYSVSREKKERFSLILESASTNQTSMYLCASSSGGSGNTIYFGEGSWLTVV.

The V call is TRBV29-1, the J call TRBJ1-4, with a tentative D call TRBD1 (5 bases). Germline CDR1 reads SQVTM; CDR2 reads ANQGSEA. This CDR3 is built from 13 residues. Trimming pared 3 bases from V and 8 bases from J, leaving 13 bases between. The CDR3 sequence: CSVDTGPGEKLFF. As DNA, the CDR3 is TGCAGCGTTGATACAGGCCCGGGGGAAAAACTGTTTTTT.

This clonotype was seen repeatedly, ten times or more. J is TRBJ2-7 and V is TRBV20-1; D remains ambiguous. The CDR3 consists of 11 residues. V lost 2 bases, J lost 1 base, and 3 bases lay in between. Germline assignment: CDR1 DFQATT and CDR2 SNEGSKA (reference sequence). CDR3 amino acids: CSARQSYEQYF. The CDR3 DNA is TGCAGTGCTAGACAATCCTACGAGCAGTACTTC.

In its sample, this clonotype was seen a few times. The J gene is TRBJ1-2, the V gene TRBV28, with D possibly TRBD1 on 5 matching bases. Germline CDR1 is MDHEN and CDR2 is SYDVKM. CDR3 length: 18 residues. V lost 4 bases, J lost 0 bases, and 21 bases lay in between. CDR3 residues: CASSSDGTSTPTNYGYTF. The CDR3 nucleotides read TGTGCCAGCAGTTCCGACGGGACTTCCACGCCTACTAACTATGGCTACACCTTC.

This clonotype has only a few counts. V and J are TRBV12-3 or TRBV12-4 and TRBJ2-2; 7 bases align to TRBD2. Trimming at V came to 6 bases and at J to 2 bases, leaving 6 bases not matched to a gene. This CDR3 spans 15 amino acids. Written as DNA, the CDR3 is TGTGCCAGCAGCAGAAGCGGGGTAAACACCGGGGAGCTGTTTTTT. Encoded protein: CASSRSGVNTGELFF.

This clonotype was recorded a few times. The chain employs TRBV4-3 and TRBJ2-2, with D perhaps TRBD2 (5 bases). This CDR3 is built from 15 residues. V gave up 0 bases and J gave up 1 base, with 6 bases separating them. Germline CDR1 LGHNA, CDR2 YSLEER. CDR3 sequence (DNA): TGCGCCAGCAGCCAAGAACTAGTGAACACCGGGGAGCTGTTTTTT. Protein sequence: CASSQELVNTGELFF.

The chain couples TRBV3-1 to TRBJ1-1, with a tentative D call TRBD1 (5 bases). The CDR3 has 14 amino acids. The V gene's germline CDR1 is LGHDT and CDR2 YNNKEL (reference sequence). The V and J ends lost 1 base and 8 bases respectively, with 14 bases between them. CDR3 protein: CASSQGVVRGEAFF. Written as DNA, the CDR3 is TGTGCCAGCAGCCAAGGAGTCGTTCGGGGGGAAGCTTTCTTT.

CDR3 in amino acids: CAARQGPNTEAFF. Here the CDR3 DNA reads TGTGCCGCCAGACAGGGACCGAACACTGAAGCTTTCTTT. The chain combines TRBV10-3 with TRBJ1-1; TRBD1 matches 7 bases. The V gene end was trimmed by 11 bases and the J gene end by 1 base; junction bases not matched to a gene: 7. From germline, CDR1 is ENHRY and CDR2 SYGVKD. This CDR3 spans 13 amino acids.

CDR3 bases: TGTGCCAGTAGTACTGCGGCAGGGATCGATGAGCAGTTCTTC. Protein sequence: CASSTAAGIDEQFF. The V gene is TRBV19, the J gene TRBJ2-1; D perhaps matches TRBD1 (5 bases). There are 14 residues in the CDR3. Trimming took off 4 bases at V and 8 bases at J, with 15 bases between the two ends. Germline V CDR1 and CDR2: LNHDA, SQIVND (reference sequence).